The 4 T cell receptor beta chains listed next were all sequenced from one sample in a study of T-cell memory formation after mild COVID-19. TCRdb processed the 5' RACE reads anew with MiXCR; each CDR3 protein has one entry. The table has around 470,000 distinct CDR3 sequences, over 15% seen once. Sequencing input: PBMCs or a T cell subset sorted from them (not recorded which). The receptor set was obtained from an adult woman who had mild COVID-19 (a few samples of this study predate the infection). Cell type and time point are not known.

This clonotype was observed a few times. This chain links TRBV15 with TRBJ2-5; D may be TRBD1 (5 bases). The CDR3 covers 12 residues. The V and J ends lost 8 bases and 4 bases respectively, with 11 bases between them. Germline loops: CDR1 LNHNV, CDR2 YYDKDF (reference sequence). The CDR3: CATASQGETQYF. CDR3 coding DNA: TGTGCCACCGCCTCTCAGGGAGAGACCCAGTACTTC.

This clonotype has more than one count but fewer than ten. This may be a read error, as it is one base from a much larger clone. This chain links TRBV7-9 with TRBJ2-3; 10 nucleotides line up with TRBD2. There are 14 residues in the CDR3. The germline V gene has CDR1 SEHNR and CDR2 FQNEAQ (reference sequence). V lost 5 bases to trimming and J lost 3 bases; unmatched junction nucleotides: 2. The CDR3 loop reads CASSLSGRTDTQYF. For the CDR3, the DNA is TGTGCCAGCAGCCTTAGCGGGAGGACAGATACGCAGTATTTT. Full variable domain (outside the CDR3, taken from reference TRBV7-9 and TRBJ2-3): DTGVSQNPRHKITKRGQNVTFRCDPISEHNRLYWYRQTLGQGPEFLTYFQNEAQLEKSRLLSDRFSAERPKGSFSTLEIQRTEQGDSAMYLCASSLSGRTDTQYFGPGTRLTVL.

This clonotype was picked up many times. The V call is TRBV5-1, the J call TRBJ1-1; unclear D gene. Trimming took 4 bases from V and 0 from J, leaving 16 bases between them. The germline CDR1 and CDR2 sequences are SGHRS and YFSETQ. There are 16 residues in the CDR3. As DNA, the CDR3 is TGCGCCAGCAGCGCGGATCCCAGCATTATGAACACTGAAGCTTTCTTT. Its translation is CASSADPSIMNTEAFF. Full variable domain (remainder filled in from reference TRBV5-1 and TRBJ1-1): KAGVTQTPRYLIKTRGQQVTLSCSPISGHRSVSWYQQTPGQGLQFLFEYFSETQRNKGNFPGRFSGRQFSNSRSEMNVSTLELGDSALYLCASSADPSIMNTEAFFGQGTRLTVV.

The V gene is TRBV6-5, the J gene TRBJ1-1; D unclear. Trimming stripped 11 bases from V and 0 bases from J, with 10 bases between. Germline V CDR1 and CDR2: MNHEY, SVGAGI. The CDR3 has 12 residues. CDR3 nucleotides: TGTGCCGTAGGAGTTTTGAACACTGAAGCTTTCTTT. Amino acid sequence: CAVGVLNTEAFF.